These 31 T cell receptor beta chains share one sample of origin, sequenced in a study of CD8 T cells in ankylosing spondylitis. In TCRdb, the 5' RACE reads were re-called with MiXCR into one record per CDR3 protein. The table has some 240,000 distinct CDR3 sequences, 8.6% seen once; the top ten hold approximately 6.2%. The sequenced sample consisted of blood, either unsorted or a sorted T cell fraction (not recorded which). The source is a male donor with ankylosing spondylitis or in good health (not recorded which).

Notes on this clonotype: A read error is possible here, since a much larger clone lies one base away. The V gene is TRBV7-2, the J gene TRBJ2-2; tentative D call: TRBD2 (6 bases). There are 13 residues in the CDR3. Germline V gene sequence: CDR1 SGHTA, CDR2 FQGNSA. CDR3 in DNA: TGTGCCAGCAGCTCCCCCAACACCGGGGGGCTGTTTTTT. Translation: CASSSPNTGGLFF.

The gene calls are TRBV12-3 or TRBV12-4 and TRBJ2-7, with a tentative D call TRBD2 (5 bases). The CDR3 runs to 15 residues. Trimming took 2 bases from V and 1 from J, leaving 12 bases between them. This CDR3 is CASSLNARRSYEQYF. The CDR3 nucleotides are TGTGCCAGCAGTTTAAACGCACGGAGGTCCTACGAGCAGTACTTC.

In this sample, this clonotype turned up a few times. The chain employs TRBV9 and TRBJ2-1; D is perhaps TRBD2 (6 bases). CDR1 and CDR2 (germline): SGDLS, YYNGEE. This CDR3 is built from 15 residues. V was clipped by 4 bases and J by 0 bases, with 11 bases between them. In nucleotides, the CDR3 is TGTGCCAGCAGCCCCGGGAGTGACTCCTACAATGAGCAGTTCTTC. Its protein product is CASSPGSDSYNEQFF.

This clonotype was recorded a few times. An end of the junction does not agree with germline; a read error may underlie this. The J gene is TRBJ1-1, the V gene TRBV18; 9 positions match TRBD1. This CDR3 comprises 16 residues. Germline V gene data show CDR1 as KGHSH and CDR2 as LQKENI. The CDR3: CASSPPTGGGNTEAFF. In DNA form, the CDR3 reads TGTGCCAGCTCCCCACCTACAGGGGGCGGGAACACTGAAGCTTTCTTT.

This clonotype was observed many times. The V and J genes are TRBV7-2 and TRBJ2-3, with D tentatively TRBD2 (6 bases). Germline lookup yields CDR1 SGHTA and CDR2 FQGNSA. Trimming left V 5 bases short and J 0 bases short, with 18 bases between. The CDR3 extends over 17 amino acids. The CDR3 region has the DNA TGTGCCAGCAGCCCTATCGGGCTAGCGTCCAGCACAGATACGCAGTATTTT. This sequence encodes CASSPIGLASSTDTQYF.

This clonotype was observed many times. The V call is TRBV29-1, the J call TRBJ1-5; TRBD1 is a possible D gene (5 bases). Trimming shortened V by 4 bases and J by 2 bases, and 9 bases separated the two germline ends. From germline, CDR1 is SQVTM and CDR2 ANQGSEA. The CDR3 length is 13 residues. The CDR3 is CSVGQGGNQPQHF. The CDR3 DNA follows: TGCAGCGTTGGGCAGGGAGGCAATCAGCCCCAGCATTTT.

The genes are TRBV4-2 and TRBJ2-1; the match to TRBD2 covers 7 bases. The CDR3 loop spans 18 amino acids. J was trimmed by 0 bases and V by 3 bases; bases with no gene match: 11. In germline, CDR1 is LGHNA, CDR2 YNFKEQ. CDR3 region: CASSHPMGGVSSYNEQFF. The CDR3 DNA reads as TGTGCCAGCAGCCACCCCATGGGGGGGGTCAGCTCCTACAATGAGCAGTTCTTC.

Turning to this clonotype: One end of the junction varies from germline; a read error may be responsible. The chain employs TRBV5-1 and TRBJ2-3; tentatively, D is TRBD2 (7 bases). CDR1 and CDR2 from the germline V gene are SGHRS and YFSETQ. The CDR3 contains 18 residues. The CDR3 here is CASSLKGRGGGEVDAQYF. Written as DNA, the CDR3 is TGCGCCAGCAGCTTGAAGGGGAGAGGGGGGGGCGAGGTAGATGCGCAGTATTTT.

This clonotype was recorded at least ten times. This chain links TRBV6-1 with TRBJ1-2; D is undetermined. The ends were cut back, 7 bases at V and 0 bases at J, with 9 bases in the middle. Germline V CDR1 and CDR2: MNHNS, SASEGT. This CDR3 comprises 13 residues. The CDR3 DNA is TGTGCCAGCACCCCTCCTTCTAACTATGGCTACACCTTC. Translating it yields CASTPPSNYGYTF.

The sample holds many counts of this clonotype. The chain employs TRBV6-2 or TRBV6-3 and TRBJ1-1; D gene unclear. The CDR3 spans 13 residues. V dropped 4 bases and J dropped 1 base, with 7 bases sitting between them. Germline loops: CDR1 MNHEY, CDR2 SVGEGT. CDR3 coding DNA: TGTGCCAGCAGTTCCCTGGGGAACACTGAAGCTTTCTTT. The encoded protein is CASSSLGNTEAFF.

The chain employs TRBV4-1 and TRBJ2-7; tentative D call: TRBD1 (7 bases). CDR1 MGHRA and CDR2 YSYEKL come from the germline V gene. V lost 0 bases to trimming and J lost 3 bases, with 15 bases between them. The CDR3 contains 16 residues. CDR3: CASSQDRAGGNYEQYF. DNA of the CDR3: TGCGCCAGCAGCCAAGATCGGGCAGGGGGGAACTACGAGCAGTACTTC.

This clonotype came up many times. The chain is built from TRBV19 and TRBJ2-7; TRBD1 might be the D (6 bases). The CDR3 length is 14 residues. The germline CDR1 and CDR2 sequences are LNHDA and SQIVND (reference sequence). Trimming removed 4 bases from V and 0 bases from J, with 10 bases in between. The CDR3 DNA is TGTGCCAGTAGTACGGGACACCTCTCCTACGAGCAGTACTTC. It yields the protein CASSTGHLSYEQYF.

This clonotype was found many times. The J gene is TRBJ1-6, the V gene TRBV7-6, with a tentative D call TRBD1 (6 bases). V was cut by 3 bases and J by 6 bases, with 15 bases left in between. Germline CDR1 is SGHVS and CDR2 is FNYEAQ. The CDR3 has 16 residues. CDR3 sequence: CASSLGMQGLNSPLHF. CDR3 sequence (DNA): TGTGCCAGCAGCTTGGGAATGCAGGGGCTTAATTCACCCCTCCACTTT.

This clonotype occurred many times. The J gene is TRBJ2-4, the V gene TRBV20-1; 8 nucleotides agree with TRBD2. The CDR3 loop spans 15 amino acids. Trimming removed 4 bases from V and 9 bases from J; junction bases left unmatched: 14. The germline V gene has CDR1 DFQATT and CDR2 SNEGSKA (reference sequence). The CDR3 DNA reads TGCAGTGCTACCCCGCCCAGCGGGGGAGAGGGCATTCAGTACTTC. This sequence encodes CSATPPSGGEGIQYF.

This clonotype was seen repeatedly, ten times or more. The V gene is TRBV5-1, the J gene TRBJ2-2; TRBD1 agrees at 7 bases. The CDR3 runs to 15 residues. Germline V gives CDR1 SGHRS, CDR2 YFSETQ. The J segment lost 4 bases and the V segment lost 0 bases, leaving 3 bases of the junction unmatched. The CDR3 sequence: CASSLAEGATGELFF. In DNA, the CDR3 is TGCGCCAGCAGCTTGGCTGAGGGGGCCACCGGGGAGCTGTTTTTT.

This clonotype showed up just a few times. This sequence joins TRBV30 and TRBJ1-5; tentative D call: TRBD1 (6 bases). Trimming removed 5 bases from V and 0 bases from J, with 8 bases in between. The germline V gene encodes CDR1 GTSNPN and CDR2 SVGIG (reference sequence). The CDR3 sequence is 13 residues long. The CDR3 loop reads CAWGTNSNQPQHF. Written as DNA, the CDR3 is TGTGCCTGGGGGACAAATAGCAATCAGCCCCAGCATTTT. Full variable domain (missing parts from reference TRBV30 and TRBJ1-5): SQTIHQWPATLVQPVGSPLSLECTVEGTSNPNLYWYRQAAGRGLQLLFYSVGIGQISSEVPQNLSASRPQDRQFILSSKKLLLSDSGFYLCAWGTNSNQPQHFGDGTRLSIL.

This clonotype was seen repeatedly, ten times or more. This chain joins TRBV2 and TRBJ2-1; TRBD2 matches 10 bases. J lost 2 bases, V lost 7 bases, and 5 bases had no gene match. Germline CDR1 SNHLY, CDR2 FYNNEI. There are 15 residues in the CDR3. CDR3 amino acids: CASKSSGSAYNEQFF. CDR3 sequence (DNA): TGTGCCAGCAAATCTAGCGGGAGCGCCTACAATGAGCAGTTCTTC.

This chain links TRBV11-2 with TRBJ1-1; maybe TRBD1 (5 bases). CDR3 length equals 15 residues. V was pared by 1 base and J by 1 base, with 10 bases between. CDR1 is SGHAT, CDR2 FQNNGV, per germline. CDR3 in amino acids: CASSLVLGENTEAFF. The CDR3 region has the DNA TGTGCCAGCAGCTTAGTCCTGGGGGAGAACACTGAAGCTTTCTTT.

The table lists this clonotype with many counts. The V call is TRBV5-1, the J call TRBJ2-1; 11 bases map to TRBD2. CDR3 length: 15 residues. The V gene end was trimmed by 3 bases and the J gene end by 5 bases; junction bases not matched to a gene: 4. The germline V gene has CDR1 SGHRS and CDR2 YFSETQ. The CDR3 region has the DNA TGCGCCAGCAGCTCCGGGACTAGCGGCCACAATGAGCAGTTCTTC. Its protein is CASSSGTSGHNEQFF.

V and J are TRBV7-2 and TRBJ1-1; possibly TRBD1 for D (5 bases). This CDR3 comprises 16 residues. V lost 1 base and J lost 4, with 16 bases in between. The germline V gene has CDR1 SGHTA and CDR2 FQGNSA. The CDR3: CASSLVGSGRGTEAFF. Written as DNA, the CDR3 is TGTGCCAGCAGCTTAGTTGGGTCAGGGAGGGGCACTGAAGCTTTCTTT.

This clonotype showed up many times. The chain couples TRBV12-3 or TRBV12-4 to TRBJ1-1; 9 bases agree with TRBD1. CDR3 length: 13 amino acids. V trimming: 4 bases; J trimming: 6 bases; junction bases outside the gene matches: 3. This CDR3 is CASSSTGGSEAFF. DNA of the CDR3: TGTGCCAGCAGTTCTACAGGGGGCTCTGAAGCTTTCTTT.

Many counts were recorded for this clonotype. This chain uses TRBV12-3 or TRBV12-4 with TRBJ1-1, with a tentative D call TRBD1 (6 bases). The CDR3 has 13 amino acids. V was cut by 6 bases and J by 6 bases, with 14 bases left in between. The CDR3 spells CASSLAQGAEAFF. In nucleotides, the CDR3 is TGTGCCAGCAGCCTAGCACAGGGCGCTGAAGCTTTCTTT.

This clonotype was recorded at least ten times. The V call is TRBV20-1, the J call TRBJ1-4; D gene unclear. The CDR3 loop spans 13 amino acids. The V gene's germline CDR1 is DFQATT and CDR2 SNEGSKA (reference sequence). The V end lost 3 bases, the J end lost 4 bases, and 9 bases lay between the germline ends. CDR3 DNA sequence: TGCAGTGCTAGTCTCCAAGTTAATGAAAAACTGTTTTTT. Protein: CSASLQVNEKLFF.

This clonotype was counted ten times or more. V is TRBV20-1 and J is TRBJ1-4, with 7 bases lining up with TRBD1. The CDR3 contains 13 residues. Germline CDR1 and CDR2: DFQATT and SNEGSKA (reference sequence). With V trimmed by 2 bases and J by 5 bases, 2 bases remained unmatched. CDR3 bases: TGCAGTGCTAGATCGACAGGGAATGAAAAACTGTTTTTT. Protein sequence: CSARSTGNEKLFF.

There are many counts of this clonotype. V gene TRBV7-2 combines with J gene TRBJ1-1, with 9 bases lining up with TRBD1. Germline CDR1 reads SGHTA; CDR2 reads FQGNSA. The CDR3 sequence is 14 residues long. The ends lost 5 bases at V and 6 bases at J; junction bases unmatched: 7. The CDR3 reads CASSAQGAQAEAFF. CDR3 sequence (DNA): TGTGCCAGCAGCGCACAGGGGGCACAGGCTGAAGCTTTCTTT.

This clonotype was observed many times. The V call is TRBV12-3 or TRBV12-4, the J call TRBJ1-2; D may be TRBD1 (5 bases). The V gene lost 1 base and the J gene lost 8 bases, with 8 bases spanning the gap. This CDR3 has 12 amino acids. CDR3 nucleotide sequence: TGTGCCAGCAGTTTAGGGGGCTTCGGCTACACCTTC. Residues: CASSLGGFGYTF.

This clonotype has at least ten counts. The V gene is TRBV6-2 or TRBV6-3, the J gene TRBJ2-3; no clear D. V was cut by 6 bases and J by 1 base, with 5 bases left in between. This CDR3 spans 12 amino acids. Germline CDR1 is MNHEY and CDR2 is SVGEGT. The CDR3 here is CASSLRTDTQYF. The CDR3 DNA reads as TGTGCCAGCAGCTTGCGCACAGATACGCAGTATTTT.

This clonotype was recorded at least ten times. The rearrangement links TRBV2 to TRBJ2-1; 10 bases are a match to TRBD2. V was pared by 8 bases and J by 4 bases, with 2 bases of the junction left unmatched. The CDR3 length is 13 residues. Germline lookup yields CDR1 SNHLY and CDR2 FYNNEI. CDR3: CASRTSGYNEQFF. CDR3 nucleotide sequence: TGTGCCAGCCGGACTAGCGGTTACAATGAGCAGTTCTTC.

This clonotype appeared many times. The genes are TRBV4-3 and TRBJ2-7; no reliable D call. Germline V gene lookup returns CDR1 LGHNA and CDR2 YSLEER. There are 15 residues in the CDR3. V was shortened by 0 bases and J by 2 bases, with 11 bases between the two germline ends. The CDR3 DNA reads TGCGCCAGCAGCCAAGAAAAGGGTGGTCCCTACGAGCAGTACTTC. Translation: CASSQEKGGPYEQYF.

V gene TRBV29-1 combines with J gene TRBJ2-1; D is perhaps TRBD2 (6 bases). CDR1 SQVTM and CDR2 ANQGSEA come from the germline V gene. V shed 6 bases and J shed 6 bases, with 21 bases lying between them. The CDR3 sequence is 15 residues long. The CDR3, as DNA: TGCAGCGTCGAACCGGTGGGGGGAAGGGGCAATGAGCAGTTCTTC. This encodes CSVEPVGGRGNEQFF.

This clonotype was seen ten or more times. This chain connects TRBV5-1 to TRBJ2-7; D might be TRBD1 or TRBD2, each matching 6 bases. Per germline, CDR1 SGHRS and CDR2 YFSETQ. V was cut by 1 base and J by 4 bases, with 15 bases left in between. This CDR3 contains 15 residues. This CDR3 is CASSLMGGSGYEQYF. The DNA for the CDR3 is TGCGCCAGCAGCTTGATGGGGGGCTCCGGGTACGAGCAGTACTTC. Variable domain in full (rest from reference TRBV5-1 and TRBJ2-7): KAGVTQTPRYLIKTRGQQVTLSCSPISGHRSVSWYQQTPGQGLQFLFEYFSETQRNKGNFPGRFSGRQFSNSRSEMNVSTLELGDSALYLCASSLMGGSGYEQYFGPGTRLTVT.